This TCR beta chain was profiled in a study of T-cell reconstitution after alpha-beta-depleted transplantation in children. Study-wide points: The study reportedly traced alpha-beta T cells about two months after transplant to several hundred expanded graft clones.

As regards this clonotype: Antigen: not known.

Germline V gene sequence: CDR1 SEHNR, CDR2 FQNEAQ (reference sequence). There are 15 residues in the CDR3. Trimming removed 0 bases at V and 4 bases at J, with 12 bases between. Unique molecular identifiers were used in preparing the TCRbeta library. TCRdb independently ran MiXCR on the PCR reads; one entry per CDR3 protein. Here the sample spans some 830,000 distinct CDR3 sequences, approximately 15% being singletons. The TCR comes from a male patient between 10 and 17 years old who had a stem cell transplant for acute lymphoblastic leukemia, so the T cells may come from the graft donor. The chain links TRBV7-9 to TRBJ1-1; D might be TRBD1 (6 bases). The input for sequencing was PBMCs, mostly from graft donor cells, taken 360 days after TCRalphabeta/CD19-depleted stem cell transplant. CDR3 region: CASSLAGRGGTEAFF. In DNA form, the CDR3 reads TGTGCCAGCAGCTTAGCTGGCAGGGGAGGCACTGAAGCTTTCTTT.